The rows below give T cell receptor beta chains drawn from one sample of a study of blood T cells in healthy people across ages. TCRdb recomputed calls from the 5' RACE reads with MiXCR, one row per CDR3 protein. The sample lists 1.5 million to 2 million distinct CDR3 sequences, roughly 27% occurring once. Source material: blood. These receptors were taken from a woman in her 30s in good health. CDR3s include the opening cysteine and the closing phenylalanine or tryptophan. The D gene is left open where the match is weak. Rows give clone size only sometimes, using once, few, many, or a class for an expanded clone.

j_call: TRBJ2-1
clone_size: many
v_call: TRBV6-6
d_call: TRBD2
cdr3_nt: TGTGCCAGCAGCCCCGGGGCTAGCGGCACGAATGAGCAGTTCTTC
cdr3_aa: CASSPGASGTNEQFF

j_call: TRBJ1-1
clone_size: once
v_call: TRBV30
d_call: NA
cdr3_nt: TGTGCCTGGAGTGTGGGTACAGGGCCGAACACTGAAGCTTTCTTT
cdr3_aa: CAWSVGTGPNTEAFF

j_call: TRBJ2-1
clone_size: NA
v_call: TRBV3-1
d_call: TRBD2
cdr3_nt: TGTGCCAGCTCCTCCGGGACTAGCGGGAGTGCTGAGCAGTTCTTC
cdr3_aa: CASSSGTSGSAEQFF

j_call: TRBJ2-3
clone_size: NA
v_call: TRBV12-3/TRBV12-4
d_call: TRBD2
cdr3_nt: TGTGCCAGCAGTAAAGGGACTAGCGGTAGCACAGATACGCAGTATTTT
cdr3_aa: CASSKGTSGSTDTQYF

j_call: TRBJ1-6
clone_size: few
v_call: TRBV12-3/TRBV12-4
d_call: NA
cdr3_nt: TGTGCCAGCAGTGTGCCGTCCCACTTCGGGGGAGCCCTCCACTTT
cdr3_aa: CASSVPSHFGGALHF

j_call: TRBJ1-5
clone_size: NA
v_call: TRBV7-8
d_call: TRBD1
cdr3_nt: TGTGCCAGCAGCTTACTCCCGGGACAGGGGCTTACAGGGAGCAATCAGCCCCAGCATTTT
cdr3_aa: CASSLLPGQGLTGSNQPQHF

j_call: TRBJ2-2
clone_size: few
v_call: TRBV5-1
d_call: NA
cdr3_nt: TGCGCCAGCAGCTTGGCGACCGTCGGGGAGCTGTTTTTT
cdr3_aa: CASSLATVGELFF

j_call: TRBJ2-1
clone_size: many
v_call: TRBV13
d_call: NA
cdr3_nt: TGTGCCAGCAGCTTATTCAGGATCTCCTACAATGAGCAGTTCTTC
cdr3_aa: CASSLFRISYNEQFF

j_call: TRBJ2-2
clone_size: NA
v_call: TRBV12-3/TRBV12-4
d_call: TRBD2
cdr3_nt: TGTGCCAGCAGAGCCTCGCTTGTTATTTGGCGGGGGGATAGGACCGGGGAGCTGTTTTTT
cdr3_aa: CASRASLVIWRGDRTGELFF

j_call: TRBJ2-7
clone_size: NA
v_call: TRBV6-2/TRBV6-3
d_call: TRBD1
cdr3_nt: TGTGCCAGCAGTCCCGGGACAGTTGTCGATCAGTACTTC
cdr3_aa: CASSPGTVVDQYF

j_call: TRBJ2-1
clone_size: many
v_call: TRBV4-1
d_call: NA
cdr3_nt: TGCGCCAGCAGCCAAGATTTGGTTCTAAAGGGGGACAATGAGCAGTTCTTC
cdr3_aa: CASSQDLVLKGDNEQFF

j_call: TRBJ2-7
clone_size: many
v_call: TRBV4-1
d_call: TRBD1
cdr3_nt: TGCACCAGCAGCTCACTCGACAGGGACGAGCAGTACTTC
cdr3_aa: CTSSSLDRDEQYF

j_call: TRBJ2-5
clone_size: few
v_call: TRBV12-3/TRBV12-4
d_call: NA
cdr3_nt: TGTGCCAGCAGTTTTCACGGGGGTGGGGGGGAGACCCAGTACTTC
cdr3_aa: CASSFHGGGGETQYF

j_call: TRBJ2-2
clone_size: once
v_call: TRBV27
d_call: NA
cdr3_nt: TGTGTCAGCAGTTTACTACAGAGGAACACCGGGGAGCTGTTTTTT
cdr3_aa: CVSSLLQRNTGELFF

j_call: TRBJ2-3
clone_size: few
v_call: TRBV25-1
d_call: NA
cdr3_nt: TGTGCCAGCAGTGACAGCGCGGGGGCCTCCACAGATACGCAGTATTTT
cdr3_aa: CASSDSAGASTDTQYF

j_call: TRBJ2-4
clone_size: NA
v_call: TRBV7-2
d_call: TRBD2
cdr3_nt: TGTGCCAGCAGCTTGCCCTGCCTTAGCGGGAGAGGAGGCAAAACTCGGTACTTC
cdr3_aa: CASSLPCLSGRGGKTRYF

j_call: TRBJ2-1
clone_size: few
v_call: TRBV7-9
d_call: NA
cdr3_nt: TGTGCCAGCAGCTTAATATCGGTGGATGAGCAGTTCTTC
cdr3_aa: CASSLISVDEQFF

j_call: TRBJ2-1
clone_size: few
v_call: TRBV11-1
d_call: NA
cdr3_nt: TGTGCCAGCAGCTCCCCCCTAGACAGCTACTCCTACAATGAGCAGTTCTTC
cdr3_aa: CASSSPLDSYSYNEQFF

j_call: TRBJ1-2
clone_size: NA
v_call: TRBV19
d_call: NA
cdr3_nt: TGTGCCAGTAGTATCTCGGGCAGGGGCTATGGCTACACCTTC
cdr3_aa: CASSISGRGYGYTF

j_call: TRBJ2-1
clone_size: many
v_call: TRBV12-3/TRBV12-4
d_call: TRBD1
cdr3_nt: TGTGCCAGCAGCCCCGGGACAGGGGCAGGAAATGAGCAGTTCTTC
cdr3_aa: CASSPGTGAGNEQFF

j_call: TRBJ2-5
clone_size: few
v_call: TRBV4-1
d_call: NA
cdr3_nt: TGCGCCAGCAGCCAAGATGGGATGTCAGCCCAAGAGACCCAGTACTTC
cdr3_aa: CASSQDGMSAQETQYF

j_call: TRBJ2-7
clone_size: many
v_call: TRBV9
d_call: TRBD2
cdr3_nt: TGTGCCAGCCCTGGACTAGCGGTGATCTCCTACGAGCAGTACTTC
cdr3_aa: CASPGLAVISYEQYF

j_call: TRBJ1-6
clone_size: few
v_call: TRBV4-1
d_call: NA
cdr3_nt: TGCGCCAGCAGCCAAGATCTCCCAGGCTACCTTGGTTCACCCCTCCACTTT
cdr3_aa: CASSQDLPGYLGSPLHF

j_call: TRBJ2-7
clone_size: NA
v_call: TRBV7-2
d_call: NA
cdr3_nt: TGTGCCAGCAAAACCAGCGGTTACCGTTGGGAGCAGTACTTC
cdr3_aa: CASKTSGYRWEQYF

j_call: TRBJ2-5
clone_size: NA
v_call: TRBV4-1
d_call: TRBD1
cdr3_nt: TGCGCCAGCAGCCAAGAGCATGGGGGACGGACAGGTCGGGAAGAGACCCAGTACTTC
cdr3_aa: CASSQEHGGRTGREETQYF

j_call: TRBJ2-3
clone_size: few
v_call: TRBV25-1
d_call: NA
cdr3_nt: TGTGCCAGCAGTGGGGACATCACAGATACGCAGTATTTT
cdr3_aa: CASSGDITDTQYF

j_call: TRBJ2-7
clone_size: few
v_call: TRBV28
d_call: TRBD1
cdr3_nt: TGTGCCAGCAGTCCCCTTCTATCCCAGGGGGAAAGGGGCGAGCAGTACTTC
cdr3_aa: CASSPLLSQGERGEQYF

j_call: TRBJ1-1
clone_size: NA
v_call: TRBV6-5
d_call: NA
cdr3_nt: TGTGCCAGCAATAGGGGGGGCTGGAACACTGAAGCTTTCTTT
cdr3_aa: CASNRGGWNTEAFF

j_call: TRBJ2-3
clone_size: NA
v_call: TRBV24-1
d_call: TRBD1
cdr3_nt: TGTGCCACCAGTGATCCTGGACAGGGGGCTGGTACGCAGTATTTT
cdr3_aa: CATSDPGQGAGTQYF

j_call: TRBJ2-3
clone_size: NA
v_call: TRBV15
d_call: TRBD1
cdr3_nt: TGTGCCACCAGCCTCCGGGACAGGAGCACAGATACGCAGTATTTT
cdr3_aa: CATSLRDRSTDTQYF

j_call: TRBJ1-1
clone_size: NA
v_call: TRBV7-6
d_call: NA
cdr3_nt: TGTGCCAGCAGCAGGATACTGACAGGACCGAACACTGAAGCTTTCTTT
cdr3_aa: CASSRILTGPNTEAFF